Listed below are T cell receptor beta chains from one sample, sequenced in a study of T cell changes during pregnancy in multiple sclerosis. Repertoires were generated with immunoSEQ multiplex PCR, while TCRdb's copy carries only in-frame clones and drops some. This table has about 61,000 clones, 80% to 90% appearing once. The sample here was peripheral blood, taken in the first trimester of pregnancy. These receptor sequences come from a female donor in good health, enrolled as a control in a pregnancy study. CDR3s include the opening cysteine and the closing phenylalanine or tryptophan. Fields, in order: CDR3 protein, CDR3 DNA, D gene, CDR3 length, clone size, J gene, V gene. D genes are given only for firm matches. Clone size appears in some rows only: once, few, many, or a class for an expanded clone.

CDR3: CASSIDQEDHEQYF
DNA: TGTGCCAGTAGTATAGATCAGGAGGACCACGAGCAGTACTTC
D: .
length: 14
size: .
J: TRBJ2-7
V: TRBV19

CDR3: CASSVYGRGNTEAFF
DNA: TGCGCCAGCAGCGTTTACGGCAGGGGGAACACTGAAGCTTTCTTT
D: .
length: 15
size: few
J: TRBJ1-1
V: TRBV5-1

CDR3: CASSLPSGGAIDTQYF
DNA: TGCGCCAGCAGCTTGCCCAGCGGGGGGGCCATAGATACGCAGTATTTT
D: TRBD2
length: 16
size: once
J: TRBJ2-3
V: TRBV5-1

CDR3: CASSVSTPDRGHSPLHF
DNA: TGTGCCAGCAGCGTATCGACTCCGGACAGGGGGCATTCACCCCTCCACTTT
D: TRBD1
length: 17
size: .
J: TRBJ1-6
V: TRBV9

CDR3: CASSRTSGGKNEQFF
DNA: TGTGCCAGCAGCCGGACTAGCGGGGGGAAAAATGAGCAGTTCTTC
D: TRBD2
length: 15
size: .
J: TRBJ2-1
V: TRBV5-6

CDR3: CASSPPGSGTEAFF
DNA: TGTGCCAGCTCCCCCCCTGGTTCGGGAACTGAAGCTTTCTTT
D: .
length: 14
size: .
J: TRBJ1-1
V: TRBV18

CDR3: CASSRATSGGRGGYTF
DNA: TGTGCCAGCAGCAGGGCCACCAGCGGGGGGCGCGGTGGCTACACCTTC
D: .
length: 16
size: .
J: TRBJ1-2
V: TRBV7-3

CDR3: CASSSLAGGYNEQFF
DNA: TGTGCCAGCAGCTCATTAGCGGGGGGGTACAATGAGCAGTTCTTC
D: TRBD2
length: 15
size: .
J: TRBJ2-1
V: TRBV7-3

CDR3: CASRPKLTSGGVTDTQYF
DNA: TGCGCCAGTCGCCCGAAACTGACTAGCGGGGGGGTAACAGATACGCAGTATTTT
D: TRBD2
length: 18
size: .
J: TRBJ2-3
V: TRBV5-1

CDR3: CASSPGEGYGYTF
DNA: TGTGCCAGCAGTCCGGGTGAGGGCTATGGCTACACCTTC
D: .
length: 13
size: .
J: TRBJ1-2
V: TRBV11-3

CDR3: CASSLPGQGVSGYTF
DNA: TGTGCCAGCAGCTTACCCGGACAGGGGGTAAGCGGCTACACCTTC
D: TRBD1
length: 15
size: .
J: TRBJ1-2
V: TRBV7-2

CDR3: CASSWGSGGSNEQFF
DNA: TGTGCCAGTAGTTGGGGTAGCGGGGGCTCCAATGAGCAGTTCTTC
D: TRBD2
length: 15
size: few
J: TRBJ2-1
V: TRBV19

CDR3: CASRVQGTGELFF
DNA: TGTGCCAGCAGGGTACAGGGCACCGGGGAGCTGTTTTTT
D: .
length: 13
size: .
J: TRBJ2-2
V: TRBV27

CDR3: CASSERGTWETQYF
DNA: TGTGCCAGCAGTGAGAGGGGGACCTGGGAGACCCAGTACTTC
D: .
length: 14
size: few
J: TRBJ2-5
V: TRBV6-1

CDR3: CASSFSGGVGNEQFF
DNA: TGTGCCAGCAGCTTTAGCGGGGGGGTGGGCAATGAGCAGTTCTTC
D: TRBD2
length: 15
size: .
J: TRBJ2-1
V: TRBV7-6

CDR3: CACPGQASSYNSPLHF
DNA: TGTGCCTGTCCCGGACAGGCGAGCTCCTATAATTCACCCCTCCACTTT
D: TRBD1
length: 16
size: once
J: TRBJ1-6
V: TRBV30

CDR3: CASRDRGDQPQHF
DNA: TGTGCCAGCAGGGACAGGGGGGACCAGCCCCAGCATTTT
D: TRBD1
length: 13
size: once
J: TRBJ1-5
V: TRBV6-1

CDR3: CASRWTGGGSDTQYF
DNA: TGTGCCAGCAGATGGACAGGGGGCGGATCAGATACGCAGTATTTT
D: TRBD1
length: 15
size: .
J: TRBJ2-3
V: TRBV5-5

CDR3: CASSHGQGQFYEQYF
DNA: TGTGCCAGCAGCCACGGACAGGGGCAATTCTACGAGCAGTACTTC
D: TRBD1
length: 15
size: once
J: TRBJ2-7
V: TRBV7-9

CDR3: CASSDRENTEAFF
DNA: TGCGCCAGCAGTGACAGGGAGAACACTGAAGCTTTCTTT
D: TRBD1
length: 13
size: .
J: TRBJ1-1
V: TRBV4-1

CDR3: CASSPLVGGLYGYTF
DNA: TGCGCCAGCAGCCCCTTAGTAGGGGGCCTCTATGGCTACACCTTC
D: TRBD1
length: 15
size: .
J: TRBJ1-2
V: TRBV4-3

CDR3: CASIVSGQGYGYTF
DNA: TGTGCCAGTATCGTATCGGGACAGGGCTATGGCTACACCTTC
D: TRBD1
length: 14
size: .
J: TRBJ1-2
V: TRBV19

CDR3: CASSSSGTGVTNEKLFF
DNA: TGCGCCAGCAGCTCCTCCGGGACAGGGGTAACTAATGAAAAACTGTTTTTT
D: TRBD1
length: 17
size: .
J: TRBJ1-4
V: TRBV5-1

CDR3: CASSLKGASYEQYF
DNA: TGCGCCAGCAGCTTGAAGGGGGCCTCCTACGAGCAGTACTTC
D: TRBD1
length: 14
size: .
J: TRBJ2-7
V: TRBV5-1

CDR3: CASSIDQEGEAFF
DNA: TGTGCCAGTAGTATAGATCAGGAGGGTGAAGCTTTCTTT
D: .
length: 13
size: .
J: TRBJ1-1
V: TRBV19

CDR3: CASSYQGVTEAFF
DNA: TGTGCCAGCAGCTACCAGGGTGTAACTGAAGCTTTCTTT
D: .
length: 13
size: .
J: TRBJ1-1
V: TRBV5-4

CDR3: CASSSFNQPQHF
DNA: TGTGCCAGCAGCTCCTTCAATCAGCCCCAGCATTTT
D: .
length: 12
size: .
J: TRBJ1-5
V: TRBV7-8

CDR3: CASSLYGGKETQYF
DNA: TGTGCCAGCAGCTTATACGGGGGAAAAGAGACCCAGTACTTC
D: .
length: 14
size: .
J: TRBJ2-5
V: TRBV7-2

CDR3: CASSVSGGGGEQYF
DNA: TGTGCCAGCAGCGTTTCAGGGGGCGGGGGCGAGCAGTACTTC
D: .
length: 14
size: .
J: TRBJ2-7
V: TRBV7-2

CDR3: CASSTASGTANTGELFF
DNA: TGTGCCAGTAGTACAGCATCCGGGACAGCCAACACCGGGGAGCTGTTTTTT
D: TRBD1
length: 17
size: once
J: TRBJ2-2
V: TRBV19

CDR3: CASSLGQGRADTQYF
DNA: TGTGCCAGCAGCTTAGGACAGGGGAGGGCAGATACGCAGTATTTT
D: .
length: 15
size: .
J: TRBJ2-3
V: TRBV7-7

CDR3: CASRQESNTGELFF
DNA: TGTGCCAGTAGACAGGAATCGAACACCGGGGAGCTGTTTTTT
D: .
length: 14
size: .
J: TRBJ2-2
V: TRBV19

CDR3: CASSDTSNTEAFF
DNA: TGTGCCAGCAGTGACACGTCGAACACTGAAGCTTTCTTT
D: .
length: 13
size: .
J: TRBJ1-1
V: TRBV6-5

CDR3: CASRIGGTNEKLFF
DNA: TGTGCCAGCAGGATCGGGGGGACTAATGAAAAACTGTTTTTT
D: .
length: 14
size: .
J: TRBJ1-4
V: TRBV27

CDR3: CASSPLGEDTEAFF
DNA: TGTGCCAGCTCACCACTGGGGGAGGACACTGAAGCTTTCTTT
D: .
length: 14
size: .
J: TRBJ1-1
V: TRBV18

CDR3: CASSSPGHRISYEQYF
DNA: TGTGCCAGCAGTAGTCCGGGACACCGGATCTCCTACGAGCAGTACTTC
D: .
length: 16
size: .
J: TRBJ2-7
V: TRBV7-9

CDR3: CASSDLGANEQYF
DNA: TGTGCCAGCAGTGATTTAGGGGCGAACGAGCAGTACTTC
D: .
length: 13
size: .
J: TRBJ2-7
V: TRBV2

CDR3: CASSARDRGEFSYGYTF
DNA: TGCGCCAGCAGCGCACGGGACAGGGGAGAATTTAGCTATGGCTACACCTTC
D: TRBD1
length: 17
size: once
J: TRBJ1-2
V: TRBV5-1

CDR3: CASGQGISGNTIYF
DNA: TGTGCCAGCGGACAGGGAATCTCTGGAAACACCATATATTTT
D: TRBD1
length: 14
size: .
J: TRBJ1-3
V: TRBV27

CDR3: CSVEKAGGEKLFF
DNA: TGCAGCGTTGAAAAGGCAGGGGGCGAAAAACTGTTTTTT
D: TRBD1
length: 13
size: .
J: TRBJ1-4
V: TRBV29-1

CDR3: CASSEYGGGGEQYF
DNA: TGTGCCAGCAGTGAATACGGCGGGGGGGGTGAGCAGTACTTC
D: TRBD2
length: 14
size: .
J: TRBJ2-7
V: TRBV25-1

CDR3: CASSQLYGELFF
DNA: TGTGCCAGCAGCCAACTATACGGGGAGCTGTTTTTT
D: .
length: 12
size: .
J: TRBJ2-2
V: TRBV5-6

CDR3: CASSEGREAYYGYTF
DNA: TGTGCCAGCAGTGAAGGCAGGGAGGCATACTATGGCTACACCTTC
D: .
length: 15
size: once
J: TRBJ1-2
V: TRBV2

CDR3: CASSQEDRGLEQYF
DNA: TGCGCCAGCAGCCAAGAGGACAGGGGCCTCGAGCAGTACTTC
D: TRBD1
length: 14
size: .
J: TRBJ2-7
V: TRBV4-1

CDR3: CASSFTLLREVKAFF
DNA: TGTGCCAGCAGTTTTACTTTGTTGCGTGAGGTCAAAGCTTTCTTT
D: .
length: 15
size: .
J: TRBJ1-1
V: TRBV28

CDR3: CASSQRQDQETQYF
DNA: TGTGCCAGCAGCCAAAGACAGGACCAAGAGACCCAGTACTTC
D: .
length: 14
size: few
J: TRBJ2-5
V: TRBV9

CDR3: CASSPSPGQGSYEQYF
DNA: TGTGCCAGTAGCCCGTCTCCGGGACAGGGGTCCTACGAGCAGTACTTC
D: TRBD1
length: 16
size: .
J: TRBJ2-7
V: TRBV19

CDR3: CAWRGRGEQYF
DNA: TGTGCCTGGAGAGGAAGGGGCGAGCAGTACTTC
D: .
length: 11
size: .
J: TRBJ2-7
V: TRBV30

CDR3: CASSIEDGGHNNQPQHF
DNA: TGTGCCAGTAGTATAGAGGACGGGGGGCACAACAATCAGCCCCAGCATTTT
D: .
length: 17
size: medium-sized
J: TRBJ1-5
V: TRBV19

CDR3: CSGAGGGNEQFF
DNA: TGCAGCGGAGCTGGTGGGGGGAATGAGCAGTTCTTC
D: .
length: 12
size: .
J: TRBJ2-1
V: TRBV29-1

CDR3: CASSPDWTGDYTEAFF
DNA: TGTGCCAGCAGCCCGGACTGGACAGGGGATTACACTGAAGCTTTCTTT
D: TRBD1
length: 16
size: .
J: TRBJ1-1
V: TRBV5-6

CDR3: CASSREAMQFF
DNA: TGTGCCAGCAGCCGAGAGGCCATGCAGTTCTTC
D: .
length: 11
size: .
J: TRBJ2-1
V: TRBV4-2